The T cell receptor beta chain described here comes from a study of T cell repertoires in cytomegalovirus infection. Study background: CMV infection and matching HLA type were both indicated by public TCR beta signatures. Study results and limitations: CMV-specific HLA-C-restricted TCR beta clonotypes dominated the ex vivo response.

This clonotype occurred a few times. Its antigen remains unknown. The DNA is omitted, as the CDR3 cannot be located on it reliably, and the CDR3 follows TCRdb's listing. Each CDR3 protein is one row after TCRdb ran MiXCR on the reads. The table includes fewer than 950,000 distinct CDR3 sequences, about 30% detected once. Counting both end residues, the CDR3 totals 15 amino acids. Germline values: CDR1 MNHNS, CDR2 SASEGT. Specimen: cultured CD8+ T cells from PBMCs, collected from culture after CMV antigen stimulation. This TCR was sampled from a human donor in good health (CMV status not recorded). Some clones in this sample may be carry-over from other donors' samples. This chain uses TRBV6-1 with TRBJ2-2; the table's D call, TRBD1, was not checked against the DNA. This CDR3 is CASSSSTGWAGELFF.